This T cell receptor (beta chain) was found in a study of siplizumab effects on memory and regulatory T cells. Study-level findings and limits: Siplizumab caused a significant drop in alloreactive sequences traceable to unstimulated CD4+ memory cells. In siplizumab cultures, the suppressive function of proliferating Tregs remained unconfirmed. Naive T cells, seemingly more diverse than memory cells, seemed major alloresponse contributors.

Trimming pared 3 bases from V and 1 base from J, leaving 6 bases between. CDR3 size: 12 residues. Germline loops: CDR1 SQVTM, CDR2 ANQGSEA. A remark on this clone: Its antigen is unidentified.

Assays captured 10^5 or so TCR templates per sample. The data were produced by immunoSEQ multiplex PCR, yet TCRdb's version contains in-frame clones alone and is incomplete. The top ten hold around 0.16% of the sample, which has 110,000 or so clones, roughly 95% seen once. Sequences were obtained from non-Treg CD4+ T cells sorted from blood. The chain recombines TRBV29-1 with TRBJ1-1; D perhaps matches TRBD1 (5 bases). The TCR was taken from a human donor in good health. CDR3: CSVDQGNTEAFF. The CDR3 bases are TGCAGCGTTGACCAGGGGAACACTGAAGCTTTCTTT.